This TCR beta chain was identified in a study of beta chain features in type 1 diabetes. Study context: Age, gender and cell yields were alike across patients and healthy donors.

This CDR3 has 15 residues. Germline V CDR1 and CDR2: SSHAT, FNYEAQ (reference sequence). For this clone: Its target is not known. Its ends do not fully match the called genes, so a read error is possible.

The investigators reverse transcribed all of the isolated RNA, so they sequenced expressed TCRB transcripts. Sequenced naive, central memory and regulatory T cell samples produced an average of roughly 3.5 million reads. TCRdb's table, derived via immunoSEQ multiplex PCR, lists solely in-frame clones and lacks some. Counted here are under 150,000 clones, 6.9% occurring once; the ten biggest clones make up 1.1% to 1.5%. Study observations and caveats: PCR might pick shorter templates more often, in the same way for patients and controls.

Sequencing was performed on central memory CD4+ T cells from blood. This receptor was obtained from a woman in her 30s in good health. V is TRBV7-7 and J is TRBJ2-5; 7 nucleotides agree with TRBD1. The CDR3 DNA reads TGTGCTAGCAGCTTAGGGGGCACGACCCAAGAGACCCAGTACTTC. This translates into CASSLGGTTQETQYF.